These T cell receptor beta chains were read from a single sample in a study of vaccination effects on CD4 cells after COVID-19. The assay was immunoSEQ multiplex PCR, and TCRdb's table has in-frame clones only and misses some. The sample lists roughly 30,000 clones, roughly 75% occurring once. No antigen has been assigned to these receptors. The sample in question was CD4+ T cells from PBMCs cultured without peptide, obtained after COVID-19 vaccination. Receptors originate from a human donor who had a prior SARS-CoV-2 infection. Both conserved end residues are part of each CDR3. Fields, in order: D gene, clone size, J gene, V gene, CDR3 DNA, CDR3 protein. A D gene is named only where the DNA matches it firmly. Rows may omit the clone size; those that give it use once, few, many or a size class.

.	few	TRBJ1-1	TRBV5-1	TGCGCCAGCAAGGGAACGGGGTTGAACACTGAAGCTTTCTTT	CASKGTGLNTEAFF
.	once	TRBJ1-1	TRBV10-3	TGTGCCATCAGTGATTTAGGCAGGAACACTGAAGCTTTCTTT	CAISDLGRNTEAFF
.	.	TRBJ2-1	TRBV7-9	TGTGCCAGCAGCTTAAGTCTGGCGGGGAGTTACAATGAGCAGTTCTTC	CASSLSLAGSYNEQFF
.	.	TRBJ1-2	TRBV27	TGTGCCAGCAGTTTATCGGCAGGTCCTGGCTACACCTTC	CASSLSAGPGYTF
.	.	TRBJ1-2	TRBV7-8	TGTGCCAGCAGCGTAAGACTTCCGGGACCCCGCAACGGCTACACCTTC	CASSVRLPGPRNGYTF
.	.	TRBJ1-2	TRBV4-3	TGCGCCAGCAGCCAAGTTGAAGGGGCGCGCGGCTACACCTTC	CASSQVEGARGYTF
.	few	TRBJ1-1	TRBV21-1	TGTGCCAGCAGCAAAGCCCAGTCGTTCATGAACACTGAAGCTTTCTTT	CASSKAQSFMNTEAFF
.	.	TRBJ2-7	TRBV4-3	TGCGCCAGCAGCCAAGCCGGGGAGAGCTCCTACGAGCAGTACTTC	CASSQAGESSYEQYF
TRBD1	.	TRBJ2-1	TRBV5-1	TGCGCCAGCAGCCTCGGACAGGATGAGCAGTTCTTC	CASSLGQDEQFF
.	few	TRBJ1-1	TRBV4-1	TGCGCCAGCAGCCAAGGCCTCCCCAGGGGCACTGAAGCTTTCTTT	CASSQGLPRGTEAFF
TRBD1	.	TRBJ2-3	TRBV6-6	TGTGCCAGTGGTCGGGACAGCCACACAGATACGCAGTATTTT	CASGRDSHTDTQYF
.	.	TRBJ2-3	TRBV7-2	TGTGCCAGCAGCCTCGGGGACTTATCATCAGATACGCAGTATTTT	CASSLGDLSSDTQYF
.	.	TRBJ2-3	TRBV5-1	TGCGCCAGCACCCCGGGGGTGGCAGATACGCAGTATTTT	CASTPGVADTQYF
TRBD2	.	TRBJ2-7	TRBV4-3	TGCGCCAGCAGCCAAGAGGGGGGACTAGCGGGAGCGACACTCCACTACGAGCAGTACTTC	CASSQEGGLAGATLHYEQYF
.	.	TRBJ1-2	TRBV7-2	TGTGCCAGCAGCTTCGTGGGCACCGCTAGCACTGGGAACTATGGCTACACCTTC	CASSFVGTASTGNYGYTF
.	.	TRBJ2-3	TRBV4-1	TGCGCCAGCAGCCAAGAAGGCGATTCCTCCTGGGATACGCAGTATTTT	CASSQEGDSSWDTQYF
.	few	TRBJ2-1	TRBV4-3	TGCGCCAGCAGCCCCCTACTAGAAAATGAGCAGTTCTTC	CASSPLLENEQFF
TRBD2	once	TRBJ2-7	TRBV2	TGTGCCAGCAGAGCCGGACTAGCGGGAGGTGCCCTCGTTTACGAGCAGTACTTC	CASRAGLAGGALVYEQYF
TRBD2	.	TRBJ2-5	TRBV6-1	TGTGCCAGCAGTGGGTGGGGGACTAGCGTCCTAAGGGGGGAGACCCAGTACTTC	CASSGWGTSVLRGETQYF
TRBD1	once	TRBJ2-5	TRBV5-4	TGTGCCAGCAGCCTTACCGGGACAGAAGAGACCCAGTACTTC	CASSLTGTEETQYF
.	.	TRBJ2-1	TRBV11-2	TGTGCCAGCAGCTTAGATCGACACAATGAGCAGTTCTTC	CASSLDRHNEQFF
.	.	TRBJ2-1	TRBV11-3	TGTGCCAGCAGCTTAGCCGGGGAGCAGTTCTTC	CASSLAGEQFF
TRBD2	few	TRBJ2-3	TRBV16	TGTGCCAGCAGCCAATCTCGACTAGCGGGGGATACGCAGTATTTT	CASSQSRLAGDTQYF
TRBD2	once	TRBJ2-1	TRBV7-6	TGTGCCAGCAGCTTAGTCCCCGGACTAGCGGGGGGGCGTGAGCAGTTCTTC	CASSLVPGLAGGREQFF
.	once	TRBJ2-3	TRBV11-3	TGTGCCAGCAGCGTGGTTCTGGCTAGCACAGATACGCAGTATTTT	CASSVVLASTDTQYF
.	.	TRBJ2-7	TRBV3-1/TRBV3-2	TGTGCCAGCAGCCAAGAAACGGGCAGGACCTACGAGCAGTACTTC	CASSQETGRTYEQYF
.	few	TRBJ1-6	TRBV5-6	TGTGCCAGCAGCTTTTACACAGGGTTCTATAATTCACCCCTCCACTTT	CASSFYTGFYNSPLHF
.	.	TRBJ1-1	TRBV7-9	TGTGCCAGCAGCTTAGCCGGACGGCTGAACACTGAAGCTTTCTTT	CASSLAGRLNTEAFF
.	few	TRBJ2-7	TRBV3-1/TRBV3-2	TGTGCCAGCAGCCAAGTTTTTGCGTCGGCGGGGAACTACGAGCAGTACTTC	CASSQVFASAGNYEQYF
TRBD1	.	TRBJ1-6	TRBV7-2	TGTGCCAGCAGCTCCGGGACAGTTTATAATTCACCCCTCCACTTT	CASSSGTVYNSPLHF
.	.	TRBJ2-7	TRBV15	TGTGCCACCAGCAGAGACACTCTCTACGAGCAGTACTTC	CATSRDTLYEQYF
.	.	TRBJ2-3	TRBV7-2	TGTGCCAGCAGCTTAATTCGGTCTAGCGCCAGCATGCAGTATTTT	CASSLIRSSASMQYF
TRBD2	.	TRBJ2-5	TRBV25-1	TGTGCCAGCGGGACTAGCGGGGGGGCCGGAGAGACCCAGTACTTC	CASGTSGGAGETQYF
.	.	TRBJ1-2	TRBV7-9	TGTGCCAGCAGCTTAGCGGGACACACTAACTATGGCTACACCTTC	CASSLAGHTNYGYTF
.	few	TRBJ2-5	TRBV19	TGTGCCAGTAGTGACTACGGGACACCACAAGAGACCCAGTACTTC	CASSDYGTPQETQYF
.	.	TRBJ2-5	TRBV9	TGTGCCAGCAGCGTATTCGACTCAGCGGAGACCCAGTACTTC	CASSVFDSAETQYF
.	.	TRBJ2-1	TRBV10-3	TGTGCCATCAGTGGAGCGGAACGGGCTGAGCAGTTCTTC	CAISGAERAEQFF
.	few	TRBJ2-1	TRBV18	TGTGCCAGCTCACGGGACTTAGACAATGAGCAGTTCTTC	CASSRDLDNEQFF
.	.	TRBJ2-5	TRBV2	TGTGCCAGCAGTGAGCTGGGGTCAGGAGAGACCCAGTACTTC	CASSELGSGETQYF
TRBD1	.	TRBJ1-6	TRBV4-1	TGCGCCAGCAGCCATGCAAGGCTGGGAACAGGGGGAGATAATTCACCCCTCCACTTT	CASSHARLGTGGDNSPLHF
TRBD1	.	TRBJ2-5	TRBV6-5	TGTGCCAGCAGTTATCGTCAGGGGGCAGTGGAGACCCAGTACTTC	CASSYRQGAVETQYF
TRBD2	.	TRBJ2-7	TRBV4-3	TGCGCCAGCAGCCAAGAAGCCCTTCTCCGTGGACTAGCGGGAGCCTACGAGCAGTACTTC	CASSQEALLRGLAGAYEQYF
TRBD2	.	TRBJ2-1	TRBV27	TGTGCCAGCAGTTTCCCCGGGACTAAATACAATGAGCAGTTCTTC	CASSFPGTKYNEQFF
.	.	TRBJ1-1	TRBV5-4	TGTGCCAGCAGTCCCGAGACAGAGAACACTGAAGCTTTCTTT	CASSPETENTEAFF
.	.	TRBJ1-5	TRBV25-1	TGTGCCAGCAGGGGACCCAATCAGCCCCAGCATTTT	CASRGPNQPQHF
TRBD2	once	TRBJ2-5	TRBV7-2	TGTGCCAGCAGCTCAGCTGGCGGGAGGGCCTGGGAGACCCAGTACTTC	CASSSAGGRAWETQYF
.	.	TRBJ2-1	TRBV2	TGTGCCAGCAGTGAAGCGCCAGGCATCTACAATGAGCAGTTCTTC	CASSEAPGIYNEQFF
.	.	TRBJ1-2	TRBV11-2	TGTGCCAGCAGCCGCGACGGAGGTTATGGCTACACCTTC	CASSRDGGYGYTF
TRBD2	.	TRBJ2-2	TRBV4-3	TGCGCCAGCAGCCAACTAGCGGGAGCATCGGGAACCGGGGAGCTGTTTTTT	CASSQLAGASGTGELFF
.	few	TRBJ2-3	TRBV9	TGTGCCAGCAGCCCGGACATTAAGTTCACAGATACGCAGTATTTT	CASSPDIKFTDTQYF
.	few	TRBJ1-1	TRBV18	TGTGCCAGCTCATACTACCCGAACACTGAAGCTTTCTTT	CASSYYPNTEAFF
.	few	TRBJ2-7	TRBV4-1	TGCGCCAGCAGCCAAGCGGGAGAAAGCGAGCAGTACTTC	CASSQAGESEQYF
.	.	TRBJ1-1	TRBV10-3	TGTGCCATCAGTGAGTCTGTGGGTGAGGCTTTCTTT	CAISESVGEAFF
.	.	TRBJ2-2	TRBV7-9	TGTGCCAGCAGCCCCGTTGAGTCGACCGGGAACACCGGGGAGCTGTTTTTT	CASSPVESTGNTGELFF
TRBD2	.	TRBJ2-7	TRBV4-1	TGCGCCAGCAGCCAAGGCGGGGGATGGCACGAGCAGTACTTC	CASSQGGGWHEQYF
.	.	TRBJ2-2	TRBV10-3	TGTGCCATCAGTGAACGGGGGGCAGCGTTCTCCGGGGAGCTGTTTTTT	CAISERGAAFSGELFF
.	.	TRBJ2-1	TRBV7-3	TGTGCCAGCAGCTTATTAGGGGGGTACAATGAGCAGTTCTTC	CASSLLGGYNEQFF
.	.	TRBJ2-7	TRBV18	TGTGCCAGCTCACCGGGCAGACAGAGGAGCTCCTACGAGCAGTACTTC	CASSPGRQRSSYEQYF
.	.	TRBJ2-7	TRBV3-1/TRBV3-2	TGTGCCAGCAGCCAAGGGCTCGAGGGGCATTCCTACGAGCAGTACTTC	CASSQGLEGHSYEQYF